These T cell receptor beta chains were read from a single sample in a study of radiation and T cells in renal cell carcinoma. The table came from immunoSEQ multiplex PCR; TCRdb's copy has only in-frame clones and leaves some out. There are 90,000 to 95,000 clones in the sample; 82% occur only once, and 6% to 7% lies in the top ten. Sequences were derived from blood, sampled from a patient whose treatment included radiotherapy and nephrectomy. The receptors originated from a man aged 60 to 75 with renal cell carcinoma. The CDR3 runs from the conserved cysteine through the conserved F or W. The D gene is left open where the match is weak. Not all rows give a size; the values are once, few, many and, for expanded clones, a class.

clone_size	v_call	j_call	d_call	cdr3_length	cdr3_aa	cdr3_nt
-	TRBV19	TRBJ1-1	-	14	CASSLGQMNTEAFF	TGTGCCAGTAGTCTAGGACAGATGAACACTGAAGCTTTCTTT
-	TRBV19	TRBJ2-5	-	12	CASKEGGETQYF	TGTGCCAGTAAGGAGGGGGGGGAGACCCAGTACTTC
-	TRBV28	TRBJ2-5	-	14	CASSLGGFQETQYF	TGTGCCAGCAGCCTAGGGGGGTTCCAAGAGACCCAGTACTTC
-	TRBV7-8	TRBJ1-1	TRBD1	20	CASSLRGQGAYAAPGTEAFF	TGTGCCAGCAGCTTAAGGGGACAGGGGGCATACGCTGCACCGGGCACTGAAGCTTTCTTT
-	TRBV7-2	TRBJ1-1	-	16	CASSLLVGAGGTEAFF	TGTGCCAGCAGCTTATTAGTGGGGGCGGGAGGGACTGAAGCTTTCTTT
-	TRBV19	TRBJ2-7	TRBD1	16	CASSMGTGGFFDEQYF	TGTGCCAGTAGTATGGGGACAGGGGGATTTTTTGACGAGCAGTACTTC
once	TRBV7-9	TRBJ1-4	TRBD1	16	CASSLGTTGDGEKLFF	TGTGCCAGCAGCTTAGGGACGACAGGGGATGGTGAAAAACTGTTTTTT
-	TRBV25-1	TRBJ2-1	TRBD1	14	CASSEVTGYNEQFF	TGTGCCAGCAGTGAAGTGACAGGGTACAATGAGCAGTTCTTC
-	TRBV20-1	TRBJ2-6	TRBD1	11	CSAQGANVLTF	TGCAGTGCTCAGGGGGCGAACGTCCTGACTTTC
-	TRBV18	TRBJ1-3	TRBD1	17	CASSPGGTAASGNTIYF	TGTGCCAGCTCACCCGGAGGGACAGCGGCCTCTGGAAACACCATATATTTT
-	TRBV25-1	TRBJ2-5	TRBD2	11	CASRGGETQYF	TGTGCCAGCAGGGGGGGGGAGACCCAGTACTTC
-	TRBV7-6	TRBJ1-3	-	14	CASSLQGGGNTIYF	TGTGCCAGCAGCTTACAGGGTGGCGGAAACACCATATATTTT
-	TRBV5-1	TRBJ2-3	-	16	CASSLAGSRGTDTQYF	TGCGCCAGCAGCTTGGCTGGGAGCCGAGGCACAGATACGCAGTATTTT
-	TRBV12-1	TRBJ2-5	-	11	CASSLRGEQYF	TGTGCCAGCAGCCTGAGGGGGGAGCAGTACTTC
-	TRBV28	TRBJ2-5	TRBD2	16	CASSFRGLAGEGTQYF	TGTGCCAGCAGTTTTAGGGGTCTAGCGGGTGAAGGGACCCAGTACTTC
few	TRBV4-3	TRBJ1-2	-	14	CASSQGGLNYGYTF	TGCGCCAGCAGCCAAGGTGGGCTGAACTATGGCTACACCTTC
-	TRBV29-1	TRBJ1-1	-	13	CSVAGRGNTEAFF	TGCAGCGTTGCTGGTAGGGGTAACACTGAAGCTTTCTTT
once	TRBV4-1	TRBJ2-5	-	16	CASSHSLRAPEGTQYF	TGCGCCAGCAGCCATTCCTTAAGGGCTCCTGAAGGGACCCAGTACTTC
-	TRBV6-5	TRBJ2-1	-	16	CASSYSKRASYNEQFF	TGTGCCAGCAGTTACTCGAAACGAGCCTCCTACAATGAGCAGTTCTTC
-	TRBV11-3	TRBJ2-7	-	15	CASSPQSGENNEQYF	TGTGCCAGCAGCCCCCAGTCGGGGGAGAACAACGAGCAGTACTTC
-	TRBV5-8	TRBJ1-5	TRBD1	16	CASSLDRDEADQPQHF	TGTGCCAGCAGCCTAGACAGGGACGAAGCCGATCAGCCCCAGCATTTT
-	TRBV2	TRBJ1-1	TRBD1	15	CASFRTGAPVPKAFF	TGTGCCTCCTTTCGGACAGGGGCCCCCGTTCCGAAAGCTTTCTTT
-	TRBV4-1	TRBJ1-4	-	15	CASSLFRGINEKLFF	TGCGCCAGCAGCCTCTTTCGGGGTATTAATGAAAAACTGTTTTTT
few	TRBV5-4	TRBJ2-3	-	15	CASSRGSTSTDTQYF	TGTGCCAGCAGCCGTGGGAGCACTAGCACAGATACGCAGTATTTT